The 14 T cell receptor beta chains presented below share a single source sample, sequenced in a study of T cells in Graves' hyperthyroidism and ophthalmopathy. From RNA transcripts, TCR beta CDR3 regions were amplified. First-round RT-PCR targeting the TCR CDR3 was performed with the HTBI primer set. MiXCR was run by TCRdb on the multiplex PCR reads, yielding one entry per CDR3 protein. The table shows hundreds of thousands of distinct CDR3 sequences, with around 20% occurring only once. The specimen sequenced was blood. The receptors originated from a man aged 25-45 years with Graves' ophthalmopathy.

The chain has TRBV2 and TRBJ1-2; a weak D match, TRBD1 (6 bases). Per germline, CDR1 SNHLY and CDR2 FYNNEI. V lost 5 bases and J 8 bases, leaving 24 bases between the germline ends. CDR3 length equals 16 residues. Written as DNA, the CDR3 is TGTGCCAGCAGTTATAATGAATTAACAGGGATTCGAGGCTACACCTTC. Protein: CASSYNELTGIRGYTF.

The chain employs TRBV2 and TRBJ2-1, with D hard to call. Between the trimmed V and J ends, which lost 1 base and 0 bases, there was a span of 10 bases. The CDR3 runs 16 residues. Germline V gene sequence: CDR1 SNHLY, CDR2 FYNNEI. CDR3 sequence (DNA): TGTGCCAGCAGTGAAGTCCCTCGCAGCTCCTACAATGAGCAGTTCTTC. It encodes CASSEVPRSSYNEQFF.

The chain uses TRBV14 and TRBJ2-5, with a possible D match to TRBD1 (5 bases). This CDR3 contains 14 residues. Germline V gene lookup returns CDR1 SGHDN and CDR2 FVKESK. V gave up 4 bases and J gave up 0 bases, with 9 bases separating them. The DNA for the CDR3 is TGTGCCAGCAGCCGGGGCCGGTACCAAGAGACCCAGTACTTC. This codes for CASSRGRYQETQYF.

The chain links TRBV12-3 or TRBV12-4 to TRBJ2-7, with no clear D. The length of the CDR3 is 13 residues. The V end was cut by 3 bases, the J end by 0 bases, with 6 bases between. The CDR3 nucleotides are TGTGCCAGCAGTTTGAGGAACTCCTACGAGCAGTACTTC. Protein sequence: CASSLRNSYEQYF.

This clonotype was counted a single time. This chain's CDR3 is CATKARVAGELFF. In nucleotides, the CDR3 is TGTGCCACCAAAGCAAGGGTGGCGGGGGAGCTGTTTTTT. V and J are TRBV6-1 and TRBJ2-2; D is uncertain. This CDR3 contains 13 residues. CDR1 and CDR2 from the germline V gene are MNHNS and SASEGT. Deletions cut 10 bases from V and 8 bases from J, with 17 bases between.

This sequence joins TRBV12-3 or TRBV12-4 and TRBJ1-5; a possible D gene is TRBD1 (5 bases). V gave up 5 bases and J gave up 6 bases, with 11 bases separating them. The CDR3 is made up of 13 amino acids. The CDR3 reads CASSPQDFQPQHF. The CDR3, as DNA: TGTGCCAGCAGTCCACAGGATTTTCAGCCCCAGCATTTT.

This clonotype was seen at least ten times. The rearrangement uses TRBV11-2 and TRBJ2-5, with TRBD2 as a possible D gene (6 bases). Deletions cut 3 bases from V and 8 bases from J, with 13 bases between. The length of the CDR3 is 13 residues. Germline loops: CDR1 SGHAT, CDR2 FQNNGV. The CDR3 DNA follows: TGTGCCAGCAGCTTTGCGGGGTCGGACACCCAGTACTTC. Translation: CASSFAGSDTQYF.

The table lists this clonotype with a few counts. One end of the junction does not line up with germline, which may come from a read error. The gene calls are TRBV4-1 and TRBJ2-7; D gene ambiguous. Per germline, CDR1 MGHRA and CDR2 YSYEKL. The CDR3 is made up of 16 amino acids. The CDR3 sequence: CASTQFIGANSYEQYF. The CDR3 DNA is TGCGCCAGCACCCAATTCATAGGAGCAAATTCCTACGAGCAGTACTTC.

This clonotype was counted only a few times. The gene calls are TRBV24-1 and TRBJ1-5; D remains ambiguous. With 9 bases removed from V and 4 bases from J, the gap between germline ends came to 15 bases. Germline V gene lookup returns CDR1 KGHDR and CDR2 SFDVKD. The CDR3 contains 14 residues. The CDR3 DNA sequence: TGTGCCACCGCGGACGGAGGAACAAATCAGCCCCAGCATTTT. Translated: CATADGGTNQPQHF.

The chain combines TRBV20-1 with TRBJ2-7; 8 bases match TRBD1. Trimming cost V 6 bases and J 3 bases; bases outside gene matches: 16. CDR1 and CDR2 (germline): DFQATT, SNEGSKA (reference sequence). The length of the CDR3 is 16 residues. The CDR3 coding sequence is TGCAGTGCCAGCAGTGACAGGGGCCCAGGGATCTACGAGCAGTACTTC. This codes for CSASSDRGPGIYEQYF.

The chain has TRBV2 and TRBJ2-4; 7 bases fit TRBD2. The CDR3 loop spans 16 amino acids. Germline CDR1 SNHLY, CDR2 FYNNEI. V lost 5 bases, J lost 2 bases, and 9 bases stayed unmatched. The CDR3 coding sequence is TGTGCCAGCAGTCTCCGTGGTAGCGGGTCCAAAAACATTCAGTACTTC. It specifies CASSLRGSGSKNIQYF.

The chain employs TRBV4-1 and TRBJ1-1, with 7 nucleotides matching TRBD1. The CDR3 loop spans 13 amino acids. Germline values: CDR1 MGHRA, CDR2 YSYEKL. V trimming: 1 base; J trimming: 10 bases; junction bases outside the gene matches: 6. This CDR3 is CASSQGDRRGAFF. CDR3 nucleotides: TGCGCCAGCAGCCAAGGGGACAGACGAGGAGCTTTCTTT.

This clonotype was seen a few times. J is TRBJ2-5 and V is TRBV7-9; 7 bases are shared with TRBD2. Germline CDR1 SEHNR, CDR2 FQNEAQ (reference sequence). The ends lost 4 bases at V and 4 bases at J; junction bases unmatched: 12. The CDR3 is made up of 16 amino acids. In DNA, the CDR3 is TGTGCCAGCAGCTCTCTCCCCGCGGGAGAGGGAGAGACCCAGTACTTC. It is translated as CASSSLPAGEGETQYF.

The V gene is TRBV12-3 or TRBV12-4, the J gene TRBJ2-5; perhaps D is TRBD1 or TRBD2 (5 bases each). With 6 bases removed from V and 5 bases from J, the gap between germline ends came to 16 bases. This CDR3 is built from 14 residues. Here the CDR3 reads CASSREIGEETQYF. For the CDR3, the DNA is TGTGCCAGCAGCCGCGAGATAGGGGAGGAGACCCAGTACTTC.